The rows below give T cell receptor beta chains drawn from one sample of a study of T cells after yellow fever vaccination. MiXCR, run by TCRdb on the 5' RACE reads, gives a single entry per CDR3 protein. This sample has some 600,000 distinct CDR3 sequences, with around an eighth found just once. Sequencing used PBMCs, obtained on the day of the yellow fever booster vaccination. These receptors came from a man aged 30-40 years who received the YFV17D yellow fever vaccine. Both conserved end residues are part of each CDR3. The D gene is left open where the match is weak. Expanded clones get a size class; other rows say once, few or many, or leave the size out.

clone size	D gene	V gene	J gene	CDR3 protein	CDR3 DNA
.	.	TRBV6-5	TRBJ1-2	CASSYGQGIYTF	TGTGCCAGCAGTTACGGGCAGGGAATTTACACCTTC
few	TRBD2	TRBV20-1	TRBJ2-1	CSARLPGLAANEQFF	TGCAGTGCTAGATTACCGGGACTAGCTGCCAATGAGCAGTTCTTC
few	TRBD1	TRBV27	TRBJ2-3	CASSGTEKDTQYF	TGTGCCAGCAGCGGGACAGAGAAAGATACGCAGTATTTT
few	.	TRBV6-5	TRBJ2-1	CASSYLGPLYNEQFF	TGTGCCAGCAGTTACTTGGGACCCCTCTACAATGAGCAGTTCTTC
.	.	TRBV5-1	TRBJ1-1	CASSLGDRLEAFF	TGCGCCAGCAGCTTGGGCGACCGCCTTGAAGCTTTCTTT
few	.	TRBV20-1	TRBJ2-1	CSALTGSSRHNEQFF	TGCAGTGCTTTAACAGGGTCTAGTCGCCACAATGAGCAGTTCTTC
few	TRBD2	TRBV23-1	TRBJ2-4	CASSHHRSGLAGGPERNIQYF	TGCGCCAGCAGTCACCACCGGTCGGGACTAGCGGGAGGGCCTGAGAGGAACATTCAGTACTTC
.	.	TRBV7-3	TRBJ2-7	CASSKTRVPADEQYF	TGTGCCAGCAGCAAAACCAGGGTCCCAGCCGACGAGCAGTACTTC
.	TRBD2	TRBV6-2/TRBV6-3	TRBJ2-1	CASSYSAGVGEQFF	TGTGCCAGCAGTTACTCAGCGGGAGTCGGTGAGCAGTTCTTC
.	.	TRBV5-1	TRBJ2-7	CASSLVADHYEQYF	TGCGCCAGCAGCTTGGTAGCGGACCACTACGAGCAGTACTTC
few	.	TRBV28	TRBJ2-1	CASRVPGLYNEQFF	TGTGCCAGCAGGGTTCCTGGCCTGTACAATGAGCAGTTCTTC
few	.	TRBV20-1	TRBJ2-1	CSARDKRSPGYEQFF	TGCAGTGCTAGAGATAAGAGGTCACCGGGATATGAGCAGTTCTTC
.	.	TRBV3-1	TRBJ2-1	CASSQGETRRVINEQFF	TGTGCCAGCAGCCAGGGGGAGACTCGGAGAGTTATCAATGAGCAGTTCTTC
few	TRBD1	TRBV5-1	TRBJ2-1	CASTKDRVWTDEQFF	TGCGCCAGCACCAAGGACAGGGTCTGGACGGATGAGCAGTTCTTC
many	.	TRBV29-1	TRBJ2-1	CSGKAFSYNEQFF	TGCAGCGGGAAAGCGTTCTCCTACAATGAGCAGTTCTTC
few	.	TRBV20-1	TRBJ2-3	CSAREPGLNTQYF	TGCAGTGCTAGAGAACCGGGACTGAATACGCAGTATTTT
.	TRBD2	TRBV20-1	TRBJ2-7	CSDSSLRGTSYEQYF	TGCAGTGACAGCTCGTTGCGGGGGACCTCCTACGAGCAGTACTTC
.	TRBD1	TRBV27	TRBJ2-5	CASRAGGETQYF	TGTGCCAGTAGAGCAGGGGGAGAGACCCAGTACTTC
few	TRBD1	TRBV9	TRBJ2-3	CASSVDGQGGTDTQYF	TGTGCCAGCAGCGTAGATGGACAGGGGGGCACAGATACGCAGTATTTT
.	TRBD2	TRBV5-1	TRBJ2-1	CASSQYTSGRADSYNEQFF	TGCGCCAGCAGCCAGTACACTAGCGGGAGGGCCGACTCCTACAATGAGCAGTTCTTC
few	TRBD1	TRBV18	TRBJ2-2	CASSETGGSNTGELFF	TGTGCCAGCTCAGAGACAGGGGGCTCGAACACCGGGGAGCTGTTTTTT
.	TRBD1	TRBV20-1	TRBJ2-5	CSALTRDRGETQYF	TGCAGTGCTCTAACAAGGGACAGGGGCGAGACCCAGTACTTC
few	.	TRBV7-2	TRBJ2-1	CASSLQWGSYNEQFF	TGTGCCAGCAGCCTCCAGTGGGGCTCCTACAATGAGCAGTTCTTC